A selection of T cell receptor beta chains follows, all from one sample in a study of STAT5B mutations in CD4+ large granular lymphocyte leukemia. Sequencing was performed with immunoSEQ multiplex PCR; in TCRdb, only in-frame clones are kept and a portion is missing. The sample shows around 38,000 clones, 87% of them seen only once. Sequenced sample: CD4+ T cells from blood buffy coats. All receptors derive from a human donor in good health. Each CDR3 is given with its conserved first and last residue. A D gene is named only where the DNA matches it firmly. Size values are once, few and many counts, or a class for expanded clones, and some rows have none.

clone_size j_call v_call d_call cdr3_length cdr3_aa cdr3_nt
- TRBJ2-3 TRBV5-6 TRBD1 15 CASSSPGQSTDTQYF TGTGCCAGCAGCTCACCGGGACAGAGCACAGATACGCAGTATTTT
- TRBJ2-1 TRBV10-3 - 14 CATNRDGFYNEQFF TGTGCCACGAACCGGGACGGATTTTACAATGAGCAGTTCTTC
- TRBJ2-5 TRBV25-1 TRBD2 15 CASSDRGGLQETQYF TGTGCCAGCAGTGATCGCGGGGGACTCCAGGAGACCCAGTACTTC
- TRBJ2-1 TRBV7-2 - 16 CASSPSWAGSYNEQFF TGTGCCAGCAGCCCCTCTTGGGCGGGGTCCTACAATGAGCAGTTCTTC
- TRBJ1-4 TRBV6-5 TRBD1 15 CASSYNQGAVGKLFF TGTGCCAGCAGTTACAATCAGGGGGCGGTTGGAAAACTGTTTTTT
few TRBJ1-3 TRBV19 - 17 CASSNRGGTRSGNTIYF TGTGCCAGTTCTAACCGTGGGGGCACCCGCTCTGGAAACACCATATATTTT
- TRBJ2-3 TRBV5-4 TRBD2 14 CASSSGTSGRSQYF TGTGCCAGCAGCAGCGGGACTAGCGGGAGATCGCAGTATTTT
- TRBJ2-2 TRBV5-1 - 11 CASSLNGELFF TGCGCCAGCAGCCTTAACGGGGAGCTGTTTTTT
- TRBJ1-1 TRBV11-2 - 16 CASVPRQAHMNTEAFF TGTGCCAGTGTCCCAAGACAAGCTCATATGAACACTGAAGCTTTCTTT
- TRBJ2-5 TRBV2 - 12 CASSVVGETQYF TGTGCCAGCAGTGTGGTGGGAGAGACCCAGTACTTC
- TRBJ2-1 TRBV4-3 TRBD2 17 CASSQDLAGGYYNEQFF TGCGCCAGCAGCCAAGATTTAGCGGGAGGTTACTACAATGAGCAGTTCTTC
once TRBJ2-7 TRBV27 TRBD2 14 CASSSRTSLLSQYF TGTGCCAGCAGTTCCCGGACTAGCTTACTTTCGCAGTACTTC
few TRBJ2-5 TRBV11-2 - 14 CASSSRQPPETQYF TGTGCCAGCAGCTCGAGACAACCTCCGGAGACCCAGTACTTC
- TRBJ1-3 TRBV7-2 TRBD1 14 CASSSTGVRNTIYF TGTGCCAGCAGCTCGACAGGGGTGCGGAACACCATATATTTT
- TRBJ2-2 TRBV4-3 TRBD2 17 CASSQDRLAGVPGELFF TGCGCCAGCAGCCAAGATAGACTAGCGGGAGTCCCCGGGGAGCTGTTTTTT
- TRBJ1-5 TRBV6-6 TRBD1 15 CASSYGQDWREAQHF TGTGCCAGCAGTTACGGACAGGATTGGAGGGAGGCCCAGCATTTT
- TRBJ2-7 TRBV11-2 TRBD1 13 CASKGQGAYEQYF TGTGCCAGCAAGGGACAGGGGGCCTACGAGCAGTACTTC
- TRBJ2-7 TRBV28 - 15 CASSPRGGTSYEQYF TGTGCCAGCAGCCCCAGGGGGGGCACTTCCTACGAGCAGTACTTC
- TRBJ2-7 TRBV9 TRBD1 14 CASSVGQGAREQYF TGTGCCAGCAGCGTAGGACAGGGGGCGCGAGAGCAGTACTTC
- TRBJ1-4 TRBV7-2 TRBD1 16 CASSLVGRGPGEKLFF TGTGCCAGCAGCTTAGTTGGCAGGGGGCCAGGGGAAAAACTGTTTTTT
- TRBJ2-1 TRBV7-6 TRBD2 16 CASSSNRLAVYNEQFF TGTGCCAGCAGTTCAAACAGACTAGCTGTCTACAATGAGCAGTTCTTC
- TRBJ1-2 TRBV28 - 14 CASTSVPGGYGYTF TGTGCCAGCACCTCGGTCCCCGGAGGCTATGGCTACACCTTC
once TRBJ2-7 TRBV4-3 TRBD1 13 CASSPLQGDEQYF TGCGCCAGCAGCCCCCTGCAGGGGGACGAGCAGTACTTC
few TRBJ2-1 TRBV5-1 - 13 CASSLEALNEQFF TGCGCCAGCAGCTTGGAGGCTCTGAATGAGCAGTTCTTC
- TRBJ1-4 TRBV29-1 - 17 CSVRAGIEREDREKLFF TGCAGCGTTCGGGCAGGGATCGAAAGGGAGGACCGTGAAAAACTGTTTTTT
- TRBJ2-1 TRBV5-6 - 15 CASSVGGTVDNEQFF TGTGCCAGCAGCGTGGGCGGGACAGTCGACAATGAGCAGTTCTTC
- TRBJ1-1 TRBV4-1 - 12 CASRQGTTEAFF TGCGCCAGCAGGCAGGGGACCACTGAAGCTTTCTTT
- TRBJ2-1 TRBV4-3 - 14 CASSQERIWGEQFF TGCGCCAGCAGCCAAGAGAGGATATGGGGTGAGCAGTTCTTC